This T cell receptor (beta chain) was observed in a study of T-cell memory formation after mild COVID-19. Across the whole study: Most TCR clusters belonged to a single donor.

This CDR3 is built from 17 residues. One entry per CDR3 protein, called by TCRdb with MiXCR from the 5' RACE reads. The table has approximately 210,000 distinct CDR3 sequences, under 12% seen once; the top ten hold just over 3%. This clonotype occurred a few times. The origin of this receptor is a man aged 18 to 29 who had mild COVID-19 (a few samples of this study predate the infection). Cell type and time point are not known. This chain connects TRBV3-2 to TRBJ2-3; the table's D call TRBD1 went unverified against the DNA. TRBV3-2 is a pseudogene. The sample consisted of PBMCs or a T cell subset sorted from them (not recorded which). The CDR3 DNA sequence: TGTGCCAGCAGCCCACGGGGACAGGGCTATTGCGCAGATACGCAGTATTTT. Its protein is CASSPRGQGYCADTQYF.